This T cell receptor (beta chain) was sequenced for a study of T-cell memory formation after mild COVID-19. Points from the study as a whole: The second-wave clones peaking on day 37 were not confirmed as SARS-CoV-2-specific.

CDR3 length: 17 amino acids. Germline lookup yields CDR1 SGHRS and CDR2 YFSETQ. The trim removed 0 bases at V and 2 bases at J, leaving 8 bases unmatched. This clonotype was observed at least ten times. The antigen remains undetermined. UMIs and sample barcodes were carried by the TCR alpha and TCR beta cDNA libraries that 5'RACE produced using constant-segment primers. Each CDR3 protein gets one entry after TCRdb re-called the 5' RACE reads with MiXCR. The sample holds approximately 35,000 distinct CDR3 sequences, around 21% seen once. Sequenced: PBMCs or a T cell subset sorted from them (not recorded which). This chain connects TRBV5-1 to TRBJ2-7; 10 bases are a match to TRBD1. This receptor was obtained from an adult who had mild COVID-19 (a few samples of this study predate the infection). Cell type and time point are not known. CDR3 coding DNA: TGCGCCAGCAGCTTGGCAATCCGGGACAGGGGTACCTACGAGCAGTACTTC. This sequence encodes CASSLAIRDRGTYEQYF.